The sequence of this TCR beta chain was determined in a study of cytomegalovirus exposure and HLA in healthy donors. At collection, donors were nominally healthy, but unrecorded immune exposures were probable. To note about this clone: Its antigen is not known.

Looked up from germline, CDR1 is SQVTM and CDR2 is ANQGSEA. Trimming at V came to 7 bases and at J to 2 bases, leaving 6 bases not matched to a gene. This CDR3 comprises 13 residues. The PCR ran on 60 Vbeta and 13 Jbeta primers. Using immunoSEQ multiplex PCR, the repertoire was profiled, and TCRdb retains in-frame clones only, with some absent. The sample lists approximately 190,000 clones, 75% to 90% seen once, with about 2.6% in the top ten. Study findings and constraints: With further analysis later on, most CMV-associated TCR beta chains appeared HLA-restricted. Researchers had no immune exposure information except CMV serostatus available. In an earlier analysis, about 87% or about 30%: the productive usage of most TCR beta V segments.

This receptor was obtained from a woman in her forties or fifties in good health and CMV-seropositive. The gene calls are TRBV29-1 and TRBJ2-3; 7 bases align to TRBD2. Material for sequencing was PBMCs. Written as DNA, the CDR3 is TGCAGCGGGGACGCGGGGGACACAGATACGCAGTATTTT. Translating gives CSGDAGDTDTQYF.